One sample yielded the 30 T cell receptor beta chains listed below, sequenced in a study of cytomegalovirus exposure and HLA in healthy donors. Only in-frame clones appear in the TCRdb table, and some are missing; sequencing was by immunoSEQ multiplex PCR. The sample lists 130,000 to 150,000 clones; 85% to 90% were seen once. Sequenced material: PBMCs. These receptors came from a woman younger than 45 in good health and CMV-seropositive.

The CDR3 is CASSSRDSSGNTIYF. Written as DNA, the CDR3 is TGTGCCAGCAGCTCCCGGGACAGCTCTGGAAACACCATATATTTT. V and J are TRBV5-4 and TRBJ1-3, with 7 positions matching TRBD1. CDR3 length: 15 amino acids. V lost 3 bases and J lost 0; bases outside the gene matches: 3. Looked up from germline, CDR1 is SGHNT and CDR2 is YYREEE (reference sequence).

The V and J genes are TRBV5-1 and TRBJ2-5, with a possible D match to TRBD2 (5 bases). Trimming removed 0 bases from V and 5 bases from J, with 8 bases in between. CDR1 and CDR2 (germline): SGHRS, YFSETQ. The CDR3 contains 13 residues. The CDR3, as DNA: TGCGCCAGCAGCTTGGGGGAGCCGGAGACCCAGTACTTC. Amino acid sequence: CASSLGEPETQYF.

This chain links TRBV6-1 with TRBJ1-5; possibly TRBD1 for D (5 bases). The CDR3 loop spans 16 amino acids. Germline V gene lookup returns CDR1 MNHNS and CDR2 SASEGT. The ends were cut back, 2 bases at V and 2 bases at J, with 13 bases in the middle. The DNA for the CDR3 is TGTGCCAGCAGTGAACAGGGCTGGGGGGGCAATCAGCCCCAGCATTTT. Translated, it gives CASSEQGWGGNQPQHF.

The J gene is TRBJ2-3, the V gene TRBV28; D may be TRBD2 (5 bases). This CDR3 is built from 15 residues. V was pared by 2 bases and J by 0 bases, with 9 bases between. Looked up from germline, CDR1 is MDHEN and CDR2 is SYDVKM. CDR3 region: CASSLARESTDTQYF. As DNA, the CDR3 is TGTGCCAGCAGTTTAGCGAGGGAAAGCACAGATACGCAGTATTTT.

The J gene is TRBJ2-3, the V gene TRBV4-1; TRBD2 matches 10 bases. CDR1 is MGHRA, CDR2 YSYEKL, per germline. J lost 2 bases, V lost 0 bases, and 14 bases had no gene match. The CDR3 sequence is 20 residues long. The CDR3 loop reads CASSQDHLAPLAGNTDTQYF. DNA of the CDR3: TGCGCCAGCAGCCAAGACCATTTGGCTCCACTAGCGGGGAACACAGATACGCAGTATTTT.

This chain joins TRBV18 and TRBJ2-7; 8 bases are a match to TRBD1. The V gene end was trimmed by 4 bases and the J gene end by 3 bases; junction bases not matched to a gene: 8. The CDR3 spans 15 residues. Germline-derived CDR1 and CDR2 are KGHSH and LQKENI. The DNA for the CDR3 is TGTGCCAGCTCACTGACAGGGGCCAGAATCTACGAGCAGTACTTC. This gives the protein CASSLTGARIYEQYF.

The chain carries TRBV7-2 and TRBJ1-4; D remains ambiguous. CDR3 length equals 15 residues. Germline V gene sequence: CDR1 SGHTA, CDR2 FQGNSA. The V end was cut by 1 base, the J end by 0 bases, with 6 bases between. The CDR3 here is CASSLDGATNEKLFF. Written as DNA, the CDR3 is TGTGCCAGCAGCTTAGACGGAGCAACTAATGAAAAACTGTTTTTT.

V gene TRBV18 combines with J gene TRBJ2-2, with TRBD1 matching 7 bases. This CDR3 spans 15 amino acids. The ends lost 1 base at V and 5 bases at J; junction bases unmatched: 4. In germline, CDR1 is KGHSH, CDR2 LQKENI. The CDR3 region is CASSPRTGGTGELFF. CDR3 DNA sequence: TGTGCCAGCTCACCACGGACAGGAGGAACCGGGGAGCTGTTTTTT.

The V gene is TRBV29-1, the J gene TRBJ2-1, with D possibly being TRBD2 (6 bases). V was pared by 5 bases and J by 10 bases, with 27 bases between. CDR3 size: 16 residues. Germline V gene data show CDR1 as SQVTM and CDR2 as ANQGSEA. The CDR3 sequence: CSVPLTWGYRRDEQFF. For the CDR3, the DNA is TGCAGCGTTCCCCTAACATGGGGATATCGGAGGGACGAGCAGTTCTTC.

The chain couples TRBV27 to TRBJ2-7; 13 nucleotides match TRBD2. Per the germline V gene, CDR1 is MNHEY and CDR2 is SMNVEV (reference sequence). There are 16 residues in the CDR3. Losses at the gene ends were 6 bases for V and 2 bases for J; bases not matched to a gene: 7. As DNA, the CDR3 is TGTGCCAGCAGCCAGACTAGCGGGGGGTCAGCCTACGAGCAGTACTTC. Its protein is CASSQTSGGSAYEQYF.

This chain links TRBV4-1 with TRBJ2-3; D gene ambiguous. Germline CDR1 reads MGHRA; CDR2 reads YSYEKL. This CDR3 comprises 13 residues. The V gene lost 3 bases and the J gene lost 6 bases, with 10 bases spanning the gap. In nucleotides, the CDR3 is TGCGCCAGCAGCCACCCTGTCGGGGATACGCAGTATTTT. It is translated as CASSHPVGDTQYF.

The chain recombines TRBV28 with TRBJ2-7; a possible D gene is TRBD1 (6 bases). The V and J ends lost 6 bases and 2 bases respectively, with 29 bases between them. The CDR3 length is 19 residues. Germline V gene lookup returns CDR1 MDHEN and CDR2 SYDVKM. CDR3 residues: CASRTVYSPGHSWAYEQYF. CDR3 in DNA: TGTGCCAGCAGAACGGTATACTCCCCGGGACATTCGTGGGCCTACGAGCAGTACTTC.

This clone was counted once. The chain combines TRBV5-4 with TRBJ2-3; D is possibly TRBD2 (7 bases). Trimming stripped 3 bases from V and 0 bases from J, with 17 bases between. Germline values: CDR1 SGHNT, CDR2 YYREEE (reference sequence). The CDR3 extends over 17 amino acids. The DNA for the CDR3 is TGTGCCAGCAGCTCGGGGGCTAGCGGCCTAAGCACAGATACGCAGTATTTT. Translating gives CASSSGASGLSTDTQYF.

This chain joins TRBV18 and TRBJ2-4; 7 nucleotides line up with TRBD1. Germline-derived CDR1 and CDR2 are KGHSH and LQKENI. V lost 1 base to trimming and J lost 1 base; unmatched junction nucleotides: 4. This CDR3 spans 16 amino acids. CDR3 loop: CASSPQGAAAKNIQYF. CDR3 in DNA: TGTGCCAGCTCACCACAGGGGGCTGCGGCCAAAAACATTCAGTACTTC.

J is TRBJ2-1 and V is TRBV18; the match to TRBD2 covers 8 bases. The CDR3 sequence is 14 residues long. The trim removed 5 bases at V and 5 bases at J, leaving 5 bases unmatched. Germline assignment: CDR1 KGHSH and CDR2 LQKENI. The CDR3 loop is CASSGTRRHNEQFF. The CDR3 DNA reads as TGTGCCAGCTCAGGGACTAGGCGACACAATGAGCAGTTCTTC.

This chain uses TRBV28 with TRBJ2-7, with 8 positions matching TRBD2. Trimming cost V 6 bases and J 4 bases; bases outside gene matches: 11. CDR1 MDHEN and CDR2 SYDVKM come from the germline V gene. This CDR3 has 15 amino acids. The CDR3, as DNA: TGTGCCAGCAGGGGCCCGGGGGGGGAACTATACGAGCAGTACTTC. Residues: CASRGPGGELYEQYF.

The CDR3 spells CASSGIMGQGTTNEKLFF. CDR3 in DNA: TGTGCCAGCAGCGGGATAATGGGACAGGGGACAACTAATGAAAAACTGTTTTTT. The chain joins TRBV9 to TRBJ1-4; TRBD1 matches 10 bases. In germline, CDR1 is SGDLS, CDR2 YYNGEE. The CDR3 totals 18 residues. J gave up 0 bases and V 3 bases, and 8 bases lay outside the gene matches.

The chain links TRBV5-8 to TRBJ2-7; no reliable D call. CDR1 SGHTS and CDR2 YDEGEE come from the germline V gene. The CDR3 runs 14 residues. Trimming removed 1 base from V and 3 bases from J, with 11 bases in between. CDR3 residues: CASSLLNVGYEQYF. The CDR3 nucleotides are TGTGCCAGCAGCTTGTTGAACGTCGGCTACGAGCAGTACTTC.

The chain couples TRBV4-1 to TRBJ2-7; possible D gene TRBD1, 6 bases. The germline V gene has CDR1 MGHRA and CDR2 YSYEKL. V was clipped by 1 base and J by 2 bases, with 15 bases between them. This CDR3 comprises 16 residues. This chain's CDR3 is CASSQGTGRGPYEQYF. DNA for the CDR3: TGCGCCAGCAGCCAAGGTACAGGGAGAGGGCCCTACGAGCAGTACTTC.

The V and J genes are TRBV6-5 and TRBJ2-1; 7 bases agree with TRBD2. The V gene end was trimmed by 2 bases and the J gene end by 10 bases; junction bases not matched to a gene: 8. The length of the CDR3 is 14 residues. CDR1 and CDR2 from the germline V gene are MNHEY and SVGAGI. CDR3 DNA sequence: TGTGCCAGCAGTTACGGGCGGGAGAGTTTGGAGCAGTTCTTC. It encodes CASSYGRESLEQFF.

The chain links TRBV27 to TRBJ2-7, with 7 bases matching TRBD2. The CDR3 consists of 19 residues. V lost 4 bases and J lost 4; bases outside the gene matches: 22. Germline CDR1 MNHEY, CDR2 SMNVEV (reference sequence). The CDR3 is CASSSYGGVTDGSLYEQYF. The CDR3 coding sequence is TGTGCCAGCAGTTCTTATGGGGGGGTGACAGACGGATCCTTATACGAGCAGTACTTC.

V is TRBV18 and J is TRBJ1-5, with 9 bases that match TRBD1. The CDR3 has 15 amino acids. Per germline, CDR1 KGHSH and CDR2 LQKENI. The V and J ends lost 3 bases and 7 bases, in that order; junction bases with no gene match: 7. Here the CDR3 DNA reads TGTGCCAGCTCACCGCGGACAGGGGATGGCCAGCCCCAGCATTTT. It encodes CASSPRTGDGQPQHF.

The J gene is TRBJ2-1, the V gene TRBV6-4, with TRBD1 as a possible D gene (6 bases). The CDR3 has 12 amino acids. The V gene lost 6 bases and the J gene lost 9 bases, with 12 bases spanning the gap. Per germline, CDR1 MRHNA and CDR2 SNTAGT. Here the CDR3 reads CASSMIGGEQFF. The CDR3 coding sequence is TGTGCCAGCAGCATGATAGGGGGTGAGCAGTTCTTC.

The chain employs TRBV6-1 and TRBJ2-5; D is perhaps TRBD2 (7 bases). The CDR3 totals 14 residues. Trimming took off 6 bases at V and 4 bases at J, with 15 bases between the two ends. Germline assignment: CDR1 MNHNS and CDR2 SASEGT. The CDR3 sequence is CASRLQGGGETQYF. CDR3 DNA: TGTGCCAGCAGATTACAGGGCGGGGGAGAGACCCAGTACTTC.

This clone was counted a single time. The J gene is TRBJ2-5, the V gene TRBV29-1; D remains ambiguous. The V end was cut by 3 bases, the J end by 2 bases, with 10 bases between. There are 13 residues in the CDR3. Germline lookup yields CDR1 SQVTM and CDR2 ANQGSEA. The CDR3 DNA follows: TGCAGCGTTGATCTGACATTTCAAGAGACCCAGTACTTC. Translated: CSVDLTFQETQYF.

This clone has just one count. J is TRBJ2-7 and V is TRBV28; 10 nucleotides agree with TRBD2. Germline CDR1 is MDHEN and CDR2 is SYDVKM. J was trimmed by 9 bases and V by 7 bases; bases with no gene match: 18. The CDR3 is 16 amino acids. This chain's CDR3 is CASTFSGALAGGAQYF. The CDR3, as DNA: TGTGCCAGCACCTTTAGTGGGGCTTTAGCGGGAGGAGCGCAGTACTTC.

This clone appeared a single time. The chain is built from TRBV25-1 and TRBJ2-7; D is uncertain. Trimming removed 1 base at V and 4 bases at J, with 14 bases between. CDR1 is MGHDK and CDR2 is SYGVNS in the germline V gene. The CDR3 loop spans 15 amino acids. CDR3 nucleotide sequence: TGTGCCAGCAGTGAATCAGACTCTCTCCGTTACGAGCAGTACTTC. Amino acid sequence: CASSESDSLRYEQYF.

The chain employs TRBV2 and TRBJ2-2, with TRBD1 matching over 8 bases. This CDR3 has 18 amino acids. From germline, CDR1 is SNHLY and CDR2 FYNNEI. With V trimmed by 4 bases and J by 1 base, 11 bases remained unmatched. DNA for the CDR3: TGTGCCAGCAGTGGCCCGAGCCGGGGACAGGTGAACACCGGGGAGCTGTTTTTT. The encoded protein is CASSGPSRGQVNTGELFF.

The rearrangement uses TRBV2 and TRBJ1-6; D possibly corresponds to TRBD1 (5 bases). This CDR3 region has 14 residues. V shed 6 bases and J shed 10 bases, with 16 bases lying between them. Germline V CDR1 and CDR2: SNHLY, FYNNEI. CDR3 nucleotides: TGTGCCAGCAGGGTAACACCTAGGGGATCACCCCTCCACTTT. As protein: CASRVTPRGSPLHF.

This clone was recorded once. This sequence joins TRBV7-9 and TRBJ1-1; the D is unclear. CDR1 and CDR2 (germline): SEHNR, FQNEAQ (reference sequence). The CDR3 sequence is 14 residues long. Trimming removed 3 bases at V and 1 base at J, with 9 bases between. CDR3 residues: CASSFVEPNTEAFF. The CDR3 nucleotides are TGTGCCAGCAGCTTCGTGGAGCCGAACACTGAAGCTTTCTTT.